This T cell receptor beta chain was captured in a study of siplizumab effects on memory and regulatory T cells. A word on this clone: What it recognizes is unknown.

Study observations and caveats: A major contribution to the alloresponse seemed to be made by naive T cells, which seemed more diverse than memory cells. Alloreactive sequences traceable to unstimulated CD4+ memory cells declined significantly under siplizumab. Poor capture below about 10^-5 frequency left most alloreactive clones unmapped to unstimulated subsets.

Sequencing of each sample assayed 75,000 to 100,000 TCR templates. This table comes from immunoSEQ multiplex PCR, and its TCRdb copy is limited to in-frame clones, with some not included. The sample carries about 110,000 clones, 92% recorded once. V was trimmed by 3 bases and J by 1 base, leaving 16 bases between them. Germline V gives CDR1 SGDLS, CDR2 YYNGEE. The CDR3 consists of 16 residues. The sequence was collected from a human donor in good health. Sample: Tregs sorted from blood. The chain has TRBV9 and TRBJ1-2; tentatively, D is TRBD1 (6 bases). The CDR3 sequence: CASSGRRGGGNYGYTF. In nucleotides, the CDR3 is TGTGCCAGCAGCGGGCGAAGGGGAGGGGGTAACTATGGCTACACCTTC. The full variable domain, its missing parts supplied by reference TRBV9 and TRBJ1-2, is DSGVTQTPKHLITATGQRVTLRCSPRSGDLSVYWYQQSLDQGLQFLIQYYNGEERAKGNILERFSAQQFPDLHSELNLSSLELGDSALYFCASSGRRGGGNYGYTFGSGTRLTVV.